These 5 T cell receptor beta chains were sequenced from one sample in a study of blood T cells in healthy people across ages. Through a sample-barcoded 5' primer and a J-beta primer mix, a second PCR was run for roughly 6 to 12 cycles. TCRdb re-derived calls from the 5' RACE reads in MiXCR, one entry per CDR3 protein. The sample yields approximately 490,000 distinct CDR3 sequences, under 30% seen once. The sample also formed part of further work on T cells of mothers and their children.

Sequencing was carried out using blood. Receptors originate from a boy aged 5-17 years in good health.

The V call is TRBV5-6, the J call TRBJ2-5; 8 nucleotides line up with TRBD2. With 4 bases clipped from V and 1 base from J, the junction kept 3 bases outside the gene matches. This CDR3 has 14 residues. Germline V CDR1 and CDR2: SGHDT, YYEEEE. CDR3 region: CASSGGLVQETQYF. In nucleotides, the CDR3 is TGTGCCAGCAGCGGGGGACTAGTCCAAGAGACCCAGTACTTC.

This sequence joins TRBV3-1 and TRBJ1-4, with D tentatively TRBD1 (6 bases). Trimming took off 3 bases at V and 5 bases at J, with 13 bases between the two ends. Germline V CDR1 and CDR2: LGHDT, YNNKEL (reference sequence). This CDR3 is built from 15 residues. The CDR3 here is CASSQQDSYNEKLFF. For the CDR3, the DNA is TGTGCCAGCAGCCAGCAGGACAGTTACAATGAAAAACTGTTTTTT.

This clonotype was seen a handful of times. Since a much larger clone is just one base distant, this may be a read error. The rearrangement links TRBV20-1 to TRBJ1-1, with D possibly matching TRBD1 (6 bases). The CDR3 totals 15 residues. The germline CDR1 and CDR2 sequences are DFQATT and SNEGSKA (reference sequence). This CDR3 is CGASDPLKGDTEAFF. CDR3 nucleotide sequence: TGCGGTGCTAGTGATCCGTTGAAGGGGGACACTGAAGCTTTCTTT.

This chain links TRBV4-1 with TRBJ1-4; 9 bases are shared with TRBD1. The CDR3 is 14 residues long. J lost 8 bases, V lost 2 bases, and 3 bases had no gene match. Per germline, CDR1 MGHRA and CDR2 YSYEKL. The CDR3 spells CASSQSDRGEKLFF. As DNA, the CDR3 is TGCGCCAGCAGCCAATCGGACAGGGGAGAAAAACTGTTTTTT.

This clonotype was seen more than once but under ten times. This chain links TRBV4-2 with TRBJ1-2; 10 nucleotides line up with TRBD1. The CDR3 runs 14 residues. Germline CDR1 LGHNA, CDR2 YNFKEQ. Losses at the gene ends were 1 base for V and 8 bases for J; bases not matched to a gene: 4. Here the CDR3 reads CASSQGDRGGGYTF. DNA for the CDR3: TGTGCCAGCAGCCAAGGGGACAGGGGAGGGGGCTACACCTTC.